These 18 T cell receptor beta chains were sequenced from one sample in a study of T cell clonality in common variable immunodeficiency. Using immunoSEQ multiplex PCR, the repertoire was profiled, and TCRdb retains in-frame clones only, with some absent. The sample shows 40,000 to 45,000 clones, none of them appearing just once. Sequencing was carried out using peripheral blood mononuclear cells. The receptor source for this set is a person aged 18 to 75 in good health.

This clone was seen many times. The sequence runs out 3 residues before the end of the CDR3; the remainder is reconstructed from the germline J gene. This chain uses TRBV19 with TRBJ2-5; maybe TRBD2 (6 bases). From germline, CDR1 is LNHDA and CDR2 SQIVND (reference sequence). V dropped 4 bases and J dropped 7 bases, with 16 bases sitting between them. The CDR3 contains 14 residues. The CDR3 reads CASSSGANPWTQYF. The DNA read from the CDR3 is TGTGCCAGTAGTAGCGGGGCTAACCCATGGACC.

This clone showed up many times. The read comes to an end 3 residues before the CDR3 does, leaving the germline J gene to fill in the end. The gene calls are TRBV20-1 and TRBJ2-1, with D perhaps matching TRBD1 or TRBD2 (6 bases each). Germline V CDR1 and CDR2: DFQATT, SNEGSKA (reference sequence). The CDR3 consists of 15 residues. V was clipped by 5 bases and J by 4 bases, with 18 bases between them. The CDR3 spells CSAAWRGRGYNEQFF. The DNA read from the CDR3 is TGCAGTGCTGCTTGGAGGGGGAGAGGGTACAATGAG.

This clone was found many times. Read sequence stops 3 residues before the CDR3 end, and the germline J gene provides the missing end. V usage is TRBV19 and J usage is TRBJ1-4; D perhaps matches TRBD1 (6 bases). The CDR3 length is 15 residues. Germline loops: CDR1 LNHDA, CDR2 SQIVND (reference sequence). V lost 1 base to trimming and J lost 7 bases, with 13 bases between them. CDR3 bases read: TGTGCCAGTAGTATAGCAGGGGTCTACGGTGAAAAA. Translating gives CASSIAGVYGEK. The entire CDR3 sequence reads CASSIAGVYGEKLFF.

This clone was observed a handful of times. Read sequence stops 3 residues before the CDR3 end, and the germline J gene provides the missing end. J is TRBJ2-1 and V is TRBV29-1, with 13 bases identical to TRBD2. Germline CDR1 is SQVTM and CDR2 is ANQGSEA. The CDR3 consists of 15 residues. Trimming took 7 bases from V and 3 from J; bases not matched to a gene: 6. The CDR3 DNA, read in part, is TGCAGCGCCCCCGGGACTAGCGGGGACTACAATGAG. Its protein product is CSAPGTSGDYNE. The entire CDR3 reads CSAPGTSGDYNEQFF.

Only a few counts were recorded for this clone. The sequence runs out 3 residues before the end of the CDR3; the remainder is reconstructed from the germline J gene. The V and J genes are TRBV11-2 and TRBJ1-2; D not resolved. Germline V gene sequence: CDR1 SGHAT, CDR2 FQNNGV. The CDR3 totals 13 residues. CDR3 DNA (partial): TGTGCCAGCAGCTTATCGCGGAACAATGAC. Translating it yields CASSLSRNND. In full, the CDR3 is CASSLSRNNDYTF.

The table lists this clone with many counts. Sequencing ends 3 residues short of the CDR3 end; the germline J gene provides the rest. The chain employs TRBV4-2 and TRBJ2-7; 7 nucleotides agree with TRBD1. The CDR3 spans 13 residues. CDR1 and CDR2 (germline): LGHNA, YNFKEQ. The V gene end was trimmed by 4 bases and the J gene end by 4 bases; junction bases not matched to a gene: 4. The CDR3 loop is CASSPDREYEQYF. Incomplete CDR3 DNA: TGTGCCAGCAGCCCCGACAGGGAGTACGAG.

This clone appeared many times. Read sequence stops 3 residues before the CDR3 end, and the germline J gene provides the missing end. The J gene is TRBJ1-6, the V gene TRBV7-3; 8 bases agree with TRBD1. Per the germline V gene, CDR1 is SGHTA and CDR2 is FQGTGA. With V trimmed by 5 bases and J by 7 bases, 7 bases remained unmatched. This CDR3 is built from 15 residues. The CDR3 spells CASSQGTGGNSPLHF. The CDR3 bases that were read are TGTGCCAGCAGCCAGGGGACAGGAGGAAATTCACCC.

This clone came up many times. With the read ending 3 residues before the CDR3 end, the germline J gene is used to fill in that end. The chain links TRBV30 to TRBJ2-7; 8 positions match TRBD1. There are 13 residues in the CDR3. Germline CDR1 GTSNPN, CDR2 SVGIG (reference sequence). With V trimmed by 2 bases and J by 6 bases, 6 bases remained unmatched. The CDR3 region is CAWSRQGLGEQYF. The CDR3 DNA, read in part, is TGTGCCTGGAGTAGACAGGGGTTGGGCGAG. The full variable domain, its missing parts supplied by reference TRBV30 and TRBJ2-7, is SQTIHQWPATLVQPVGSPLSLECTVEGTSNPNLYWYRQAAGRGLQLLFYSVGIGQISSEVPQNLSASRPQDRQFILSSKKLLLSDSGFYLCAWSRQGLGEQYFGPGTRLTVT.

This clone came up many times. Read coverage stops 3 residues before the CDR3 terminus; the germline J gene supplies the remainder. The gene calls are TRBV29-1 and TRBJ1-1, with unresolved D. The CDR3 has 11 amino acids. Per germline, CDR1 SQVTM and CDR2 ANQGSEA. This CDR3 reads CSVASLAEAFF. The sequenced part of the CDR3 DNA is TGCAGCGTTGCGAGTCTGGCAGAA.

This clone was counted at least ten times. The read halts 3 residues ahead of the CDR3 end, with the missing end drawn from the germline J gene. The chain uses TRBV5-1 and TRBJ1-2; weak D call: TRBD1 (6 bases). This CDR3 has 15 residues. Germline V gene sequence: CDR1 SGHRS, CDR2 YFSETQ. Trimming cost V 4 bases and J 4 bases, with 17 bases left between them. This CDR3 reads CASSPEGEVGYGYTF. CDR3 DNA, as far as it was read: TGCGCCAGCAGCCCCGAGGGGGAGGTAGGCTATGGC.

This clone was detected many times. The read ends 3 residues before the CDR3 terminus; that terminus is restored from the germline J gene. The chain recombines TRBV4-2 with TRBJ1-4, with D maybe TRBD1 (6 bases). The CDR3 runs to 17 residues. Germline-derived CDR1 and CDR2 are LGHNA and YNFKEQ. Trimming pared 1 base from V and 3 bases from J, leaving 15 bases between. CDR3 in amino acids: CASSQVGGGPANEKLFF. The sequenced CDR3 bases are TGTGCCAGCAGCCAAGTGGGGGGGGGCCCGGCTAATGAAAAA.

This clone was picked up many times. Incomplete CDR3 DNA: TGCGCCAGCAGCTGGAGGGCAGGTACCACAGATACG. Protein product: CASSWRAGTTDT. The full CDR3 protein reads CASSWRAGTTDTQYF. This chain connects TRBV5-1 to TRBJ2-3; D possibly corresponds to TRBD2 (6 bases). The read ends 3 residues before the CDR3 terminus; that terminus is restored from the germline J gene. Between the trimmed V and J ends, which lost 3 bases and 2 bases, there was a span of 13 bases. CDR1 and CDR2 from the germline V gene are SGHRS and YFSETQ. The CDR3 has 15 residues.

Concerning this clone: The read gets to within 3 residues of the CDR3 end, and the germline J gene fills in the rest. The chain couples TRBV2 to TRBJ2-7; no reliable D call. Germline V gives CDR1 SNHLY, CDR2 FYNNEI. This CDR3 spans 15 amino acids. The V gene lost 4 bases and the J gene lost 0 bases, with 13 bases spanning the gap. The CDR3: CASSARQATSYEQYF. Incomplete CDR3 DNA: TGTGCCAGCAGTGCCCGGCAGGCGACCTCCTACGAG.

Many counts were recorded for this clone. The read ends 3 residues before the CDR3 terminus; that terminus is restored from the germline J gene. This chain uses TRBV20-1 with TRBJ2-7, with TRBD1 identical over 10 bases. The CDR3 is 12 amino acids. Trimming cost V 5 bases and J 3 bases; bases outside gene matches: 1. Per germline, CDR1 DFQATT and CDR2 SNEGSKA (reference sequence). The CDR3 protein is CSAGQGVYEQYF. The sequenced part of the CDR3 DNA is TGCAGTGCTGGACAGGGGGTCTACGAG.

This clone was counted at least ten times. Sequencing ends 3 residues short of the CDR3 end; the germline J gene provides the rest. The chain carries TRBV6-4 and TRBJ2-3, with 13 bases identical to TRBD2. The CDR3 sequence is 14 residues long. Germline CDR1 reads MRHNA; CDR2 reads SNTAGT. The V and J ends lost 10 bases and 5 bases, in that order; junction bases with no gene match: 6. Incomplete CDR3 DNA: TGTGCCACGAGACTAGCGGGAGGTGGAGATACG. It yields the protein CATRLAGGGDT. The entire CDR3 reads CATRLAGGGDTQYF.

This clone was detected ten times or more. The read is 3 residues too short to cover the CDR3 end, so that end is filled in from the germline J gene. The chain recombines TRBV19 with TRBJ2-7; D is possibly TRBD2 (6 bases). The CDR3 runs 14 residues. Trimming removed 3 bases at V and 2 bases at J, with 11 bases between. The germline CDR1 and CDR2 sequences are LNHDA and SQIVND (reference sequence). Incomplete CDR3 DNA: TGTGCCAGTAGTATCCGGAGGGCCCCCTACGAG. Translated: CASSIRRAPYE. From start to end, the CDR3 is CASSIRRAPYEQYF.

This clone was seen many times. The CDR3 extends 3 residues past the end of the read, so its final part is completed from the germline J gene. V usage is TRBV20-1 and J usage is TRBJ2-7; unclear D gene. This CDR3 is 15 amino acids long. The V gene lost 4 bases and the J gene lost 6 bases, with 22 bases spanning the gap. CDR1 and CDR2 (germline): DFQATT, SNEGSKA (reference sequence). The part of the CDR3 DNA that was read is TGCAGTGCTACGCGCATTCCTACTGTCCCATCCGAG. The encoded protein is CSATRIPTVPSE. The whole CDR3 protein reads CSATRIPTVPSEQYF.

The sample holds many counts of this clone. The CDR3 DNA, read in part, is TGTGCCAGCAGTTACGGTGATGGC. Its protein product is CASSYGDG. The whole CDR3 is CASSYGDGYTF. The chain employs TRBV12-3 or TRBV12-4 and TRBJ1-2; D is unclear. The read halts 3 residues ahead of the CDR3 end, with the missing end drawn from the germline J gene. This CDR3 has 11 amino acids. Trimming pared 4 bases from V and 6 bases from J, leaving 6 bases between.